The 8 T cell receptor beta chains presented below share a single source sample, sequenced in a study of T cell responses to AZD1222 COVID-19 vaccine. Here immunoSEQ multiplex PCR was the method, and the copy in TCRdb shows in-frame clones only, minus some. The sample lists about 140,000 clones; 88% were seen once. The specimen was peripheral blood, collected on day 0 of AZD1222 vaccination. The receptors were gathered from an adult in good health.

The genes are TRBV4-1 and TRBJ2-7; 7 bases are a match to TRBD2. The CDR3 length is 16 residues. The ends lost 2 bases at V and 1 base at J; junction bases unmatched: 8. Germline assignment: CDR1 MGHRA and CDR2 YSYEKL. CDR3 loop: CASSQPGTKNSYEQYF. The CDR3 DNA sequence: TGCGCCAGCAGCCAACCCGGGACTAAAAATTCCTACGAGCAGTACTTC.

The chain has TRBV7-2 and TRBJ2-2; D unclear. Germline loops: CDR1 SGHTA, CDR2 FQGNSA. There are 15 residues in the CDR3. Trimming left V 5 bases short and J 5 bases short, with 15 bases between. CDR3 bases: TGTGCCAGCAGCCCGCGTGGTCCCTTAACCGGGGAGCTGTTTTTT. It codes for CASSPRGPLTGELFF.

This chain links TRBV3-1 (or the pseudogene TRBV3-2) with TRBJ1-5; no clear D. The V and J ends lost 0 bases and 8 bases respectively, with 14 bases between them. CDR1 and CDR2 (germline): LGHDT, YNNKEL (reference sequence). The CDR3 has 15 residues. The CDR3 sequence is CASSQDALVVEPQHF. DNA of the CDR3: TGTGCCAGCAGCCAAGATGCATTAGTGGTTGAGCCCCAGCATTTT.

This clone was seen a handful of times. Here the CDR3 DNA reads TGTGCCAGCAGTGGAGGACAGTTCTATGGCTACACCTTC. Amino acids: CASSGGQFYGYTF. The genes are TRBV28 and TRBJ1-2; TRBD1 might be the D (6 bases). Germline loops: CDR1 MDHEN, CDR2 SYDVKM. The CDR3 totals 13 residues. V was clipped by 5 bases and J by 4 bases, with 11 bases between them.

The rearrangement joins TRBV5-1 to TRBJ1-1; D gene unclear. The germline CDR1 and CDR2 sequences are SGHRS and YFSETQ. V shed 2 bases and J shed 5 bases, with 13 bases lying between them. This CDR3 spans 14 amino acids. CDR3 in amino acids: CASSFASGETEAFF. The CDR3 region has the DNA TGCGCCAGCAGCTTTGCTTCTGGGGAAACTGAAGCTTTCTTT.

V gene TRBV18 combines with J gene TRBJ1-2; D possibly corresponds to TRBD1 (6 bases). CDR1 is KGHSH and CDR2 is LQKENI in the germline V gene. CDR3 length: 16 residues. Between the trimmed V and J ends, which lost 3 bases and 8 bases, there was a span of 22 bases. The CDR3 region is CASSPNPGQEGEGYTF. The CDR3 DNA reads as TGTGCCAGCTCACCCAATCCGGGACAAGAAGGTGAAGGCTACACCTTC.

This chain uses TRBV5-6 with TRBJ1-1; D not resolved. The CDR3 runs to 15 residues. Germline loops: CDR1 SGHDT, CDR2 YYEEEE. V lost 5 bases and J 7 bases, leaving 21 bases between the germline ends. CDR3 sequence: CASRDGLQRMNEAFF. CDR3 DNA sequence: TGTGCCAGCAGGGATGGGCTACAGAGAATGAATGAAGCTTTCTTT.

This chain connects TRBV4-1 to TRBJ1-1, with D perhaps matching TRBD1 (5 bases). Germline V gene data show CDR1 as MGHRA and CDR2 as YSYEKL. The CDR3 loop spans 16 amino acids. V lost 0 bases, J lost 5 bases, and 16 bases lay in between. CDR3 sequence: CASSQEGLLAPTEAFF. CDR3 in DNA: TGCGCCAGCAGCCAAGAGGGGCTCTTAGCCCCTACTGAAGCTTTCTTT.